This entry describes one TCR beta chain. Its antigen is unidentified. Whereas donors were nominally healthy upon sampling, unrecorded immune exposures were probable. The data originate from a study of cytomegalovirus exposure and HLA in healthy donors. Study summary: About 85 million unique TCR sequences came from HLA-typed donors in an early release.

PCR involved 60 Vbeta and 13 Jbeta primers. The table came from immunoSEQ multiplex PCR; TCRdb's copy has only in-frame clones and leaves some out. Among around 110,000 clones, 82% were seen once, and the ten largest hold roughly 2.7%. Overall study findings and caveats: In a later analysis, across HLA loci, associated TCR counts were highest for DRB1, lowest for HLA-C.

The germline CDR1 and CDR2 sequences are MDHEN and SYDVKM. Trimming pared 5 bases from V and 7 bases from J, leaving 21 bases between. The CDR3 extends over 16 amino acids. Sequenced sample: PBMCs. This receptor was identified in a man aged 25-45 years in good health and CMV-seropositive. This chain links TRBV28 with TRBJ1-5; no firm D call. The CDR3 nucleotides are TGTGCCAGCAGTGATGCTCGGGATCCCAGGTTACAGCCCCAGCATTTT. Protein sequence: CASSDARDPRLQPQHF.